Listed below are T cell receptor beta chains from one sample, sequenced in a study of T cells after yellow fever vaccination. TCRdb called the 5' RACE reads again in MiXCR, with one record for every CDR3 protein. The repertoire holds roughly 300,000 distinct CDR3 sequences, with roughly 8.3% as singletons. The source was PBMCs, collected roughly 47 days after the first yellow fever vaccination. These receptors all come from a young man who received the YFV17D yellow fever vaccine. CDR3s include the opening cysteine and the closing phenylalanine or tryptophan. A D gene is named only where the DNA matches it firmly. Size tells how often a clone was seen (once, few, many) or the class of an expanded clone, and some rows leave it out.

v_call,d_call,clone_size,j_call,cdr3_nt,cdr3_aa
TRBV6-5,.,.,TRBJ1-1,TGTGCCAGCCGCGCAGCGGATGAAGCTTTCTTT,CASRAADEAFF
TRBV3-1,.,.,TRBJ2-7,TGTGCCAGCAGCCAAGTGGCAGGGAGTGACGAGCAGTACTTC,CASSQVAGSDEQYF
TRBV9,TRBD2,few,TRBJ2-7,TGTGCCAGCAGCGTATCGGGGGGTAACGAGCAGTACTTC,CASSVSGGNEQYF
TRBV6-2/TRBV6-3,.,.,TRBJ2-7,TGTGCCAGCGGGGTAACAGGTCGGCTTTCTTTCTACGAGCAGTACTTC,CASGVTGRLSFYEQYF
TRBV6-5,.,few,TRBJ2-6,TGTGCCAGCAGTTACTCAAATTCTGGGGCCAACGTCCTGACTTTC,CASSYSNSGANVLTF
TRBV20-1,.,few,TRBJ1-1,TGCAGTGCTCCCCAGGGTTCGGGGTATGGTGAAGCTTTCTTT,CSAPQGSGYGEAFF
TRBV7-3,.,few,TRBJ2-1,TGTGCCAGCAGCTTCCGGGAAAATAGGAATGAGCAGTTCTTC,CASSFRENRNEQFF
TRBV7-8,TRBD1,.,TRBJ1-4,TGTGCCAGCAGCTCCCGGGACAGGGGGTACGGTAATGAAAAACTGTTTTTT,CASSSRDRGYGNEKLFF
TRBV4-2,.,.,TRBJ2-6,TGTGCCAGCAGCCAAGAGCCCGATGCCCTCACCTATCTAGGTGGGGCCAACGTCCTGACTTTC,CASSQEPDALTYLGGANVLTF
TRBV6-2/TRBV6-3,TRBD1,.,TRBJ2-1,TGTGCCATCAGACGGGACAGGGCAACGACCTACAATGAGCAGTTCTTC,CAIRRDRATTYNEQFF
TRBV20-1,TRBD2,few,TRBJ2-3,TGCAGTGCTGTTACTAGCGGCGTGGATACGCAGTATTTT,CSAVTSGVDTQYF
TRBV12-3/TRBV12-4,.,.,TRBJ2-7,TGTGCCAGCAGCGACGACTCCTACGAGCAGTACTTC,CASSDDSYEQYF
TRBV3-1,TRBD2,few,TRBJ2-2,TGTGCCTTCAGTGCCGCGACTTTGCGGGGGGGCCTCGGCGGGGAGCTGTTTTTT,CAFSAATLRGGLGGELFF
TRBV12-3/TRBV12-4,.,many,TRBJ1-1,TGTGCCAGCAGTTTTTTGACTGAAGCTTTCTTT,CASSFLTEAFF
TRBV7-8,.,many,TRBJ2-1,TGTGCCAGCAGCTCCATGAACAGCAATGAGCAGTTCTTC,CASSSMNSNEQFF
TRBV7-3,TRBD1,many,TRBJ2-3,TGTGCCAGCAGCTGGACAGGGGTCCTCACAGATACGCAGTATTTT,CASSWTGVLTDTQYF
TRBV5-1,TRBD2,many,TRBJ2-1,TGCGCCAGCAGCTTCGGGACTAGAGGGGACAATGAGCAGTTCTTC,CASSFGTRGDNEQFF
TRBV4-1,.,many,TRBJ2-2,TGCGCCAGCAGCCCCGCAAACACCGGGGAGCTGTTTTTT,CASSPANTGELFF
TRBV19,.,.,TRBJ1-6,TGTGCCAGTAGTATGGACCAGGTTGGGTCACCCCTCCACTTT,CASSMDQVGSPLHF
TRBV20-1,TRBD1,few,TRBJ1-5,TGCAGTGCTAGAGCAGGGGGGAGAGAACAGCCCCAGCATTTT,CSARAGGREQPQHF
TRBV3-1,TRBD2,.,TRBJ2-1,TGTGCCCGCTGTTTTAGGCTAGCGGGGGGTCACTCCTACAATGAGCAGTTCTTC,CARCFRLAGGHSYNEQFF
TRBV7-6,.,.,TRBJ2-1,TGTGCCAGCAGCCCCAGGCTGAACAATGAGCAGTTCTTC,CASSPRLNNEQFF
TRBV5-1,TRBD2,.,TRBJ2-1,TGCGCCAGCATTTTTGGGTCGGGACTAGCGGGCTATGAGCAGTTCTTC,CASIFGSGLAGYEQFF
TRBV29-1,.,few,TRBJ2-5,TGCAGCGTTGCGGCACAGGTTACAGAGACCCAGTACTTC,CSVAAQVTETQYF
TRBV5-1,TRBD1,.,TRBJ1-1,TGCGCCAGCAGCTGGGCCCGGACAGGGCTGAGCACTGAAGCTTTCTTT,CASSWARTGLSTEAFF
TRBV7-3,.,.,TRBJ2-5,TGTGCCAGCAGCCTCGGACCGCGGGAGACCCAGTACTTC,CASSLGPRETQYF
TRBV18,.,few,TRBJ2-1,TGTGCCAGCTCACCCGCCGCGAGGCAGTTCTTC,CASSPAARQFF
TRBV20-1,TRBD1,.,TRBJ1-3,TGCAGTGCTAGAGGGACAGGGATTGGAAACACCATATATTTT,CSARGTGIGNTIYF
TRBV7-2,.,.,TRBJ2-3,TGTGCCAGCTCGGACTACCTTCGCACAGATACGCAGTATTTT,CASSDYLRTDTQYF
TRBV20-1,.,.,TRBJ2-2,TGCAGTGCTAGACCTGGGCTTAACACCGGGGAGCTGTTTTTT,CSARPGLNTGELFF
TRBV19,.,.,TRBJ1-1,TGTGCCAGTAGTATAGTTGGGGGCCCGAGCACTGAAGCTTTCTTT,CASSIVGGPSTEAFF
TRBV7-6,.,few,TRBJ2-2,TGTGCCAGCAGCTTATCGGCCGGGACCGGGGAGCTGTTTTTT,CASSLSAGTGELFF
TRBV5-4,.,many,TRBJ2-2,TGTGCCAGCAGCCAAGAGCGCACCGGGGAGCTGTTTTTT,CASSQERTGELFF
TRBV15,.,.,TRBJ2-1,TGTGCCACCAGCAGAGATTTTGCGGAGCAGTTCTTC,CATSRDFAEQFF
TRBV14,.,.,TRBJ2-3,TGTGCCAGCAGCCAGGATTTCTGGAGGCCCTATAGAGAAACAGATACGCAGTATTTT,CASSQDFWRPYRETDTQYF
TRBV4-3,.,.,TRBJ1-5,TGCGCCAGCAGCCAAGGGGTGGCATCGGGTCAGCCCCAGCATTTT,CASSQGVASGQPQHF
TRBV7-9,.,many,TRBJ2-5,TGTGCCAGCAGCTTAGATGTCGCTGGAGGGGAGACCCAGTACTTC,CASSLDVAGGETQYF
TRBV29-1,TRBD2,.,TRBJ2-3,TGCAGCGTCGACTGGTTAGCGGGGCCGAACACAGATACGCAGTATTTT,CSVDWLAGPNTDTQYF
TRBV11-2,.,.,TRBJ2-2,TGTGCCAGCAGCTTAGGGGCCGTGACCCCGCGCACCGGGGAGCTGTTTTTT,CASSLGAVTPRTGELFF
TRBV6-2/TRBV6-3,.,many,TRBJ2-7,TGTGCCAGCAGGGGGACCTACGAGCAGTACTTC,CASRGTYEQYF
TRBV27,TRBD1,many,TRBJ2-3,TGTGCCAGCAGTTTAAGGGACAGGACAGATACGCAGTATTTT,CASSLRDRTDTQYF
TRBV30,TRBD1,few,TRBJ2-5,TGTGCCTGGCAGGGGGAGAAAGAGACCCAGTACTTC,CAWQGEKETQYF
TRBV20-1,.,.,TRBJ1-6,TGCAGTGCGAGGGGCCTTAATTCACCCCTCCACTTT,CSARGLNSPLHF
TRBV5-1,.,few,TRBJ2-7,TGCGCCAGCAGCCCCTCGAAGGTCTTCTCCTACGAGCAGTACTTC,CASSPSKVFSYEQYF
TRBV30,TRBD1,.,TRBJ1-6,TGTGCCACCTGCCGGGGGGGACAGATGAATTCACCCCTCCACTTT,CATCRGGQMNSPLHF
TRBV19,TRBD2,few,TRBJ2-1,TGTGCCAGTACCACCTTCGGGACTAGCGGGGGGGCGGCTGAGCAGTTCTTC,CASTTFGTSGGAAEQFF
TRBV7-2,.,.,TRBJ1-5,TGTGCCAGCAGCCTAGGCCGGGGTTTTAGGAGCAATCAGCCCCAGCATTTT,CASSLGRGFRSNQPQHF